This T cell receptor (beta chain) comes out of a study of regulatory T cells in long-lasting Graves disease. Whole-study results and caveats: Those with persistent disease had in common more public clonotypes (fewer than 3,000) than new patients (around 910).

The time point: persistent/refractory GD, antithyroid drugs over 5 years with positive TRAb. Isolated PBMC RNA provided the starting material for the TCR library. Concerning this clonotype itself: The antigen is not known.

CDR3 regions were amplified by Arm-PCR using iRepertoire HTBI primers to build TCR beta libraries. TCRdb reprocessed the multiplex PCR reads via MiXCR and lists one record per CDR3 protein. The sample records 400,000 to 450,000 distinct CDR3 sequences, about 25% being singletons. Per germline, CDR1 SGHTA and CDR2 FQGTGA. The CDR3 consists of 19 residues. Trimming shortened V by 4 bases and J by 4 bases, and 25 bases separated the two germline ends. The clonotype originates from a female donor with Graves disease. The sequenced sample was peripheral blood mononuclear cells (PBMCs), obtained when the disease was refractory, from a patient treated with antithyroid drugs. The rearrangement links TRBV7-3 to TRBJ2-2; D unclear. CDR3 sequence: CASSSHTLGRNPFTGELFF. As DNA, the CDR3 is TGTGCCAGCAGCTCTCATACCCTCGGTCGGAACCCATTCACCGGGGAGCTGTTTTTT.